The T cell receptor (beta chain) described here comes from a study of Graves' ophthalmopathy and Graves' hyperthyroidism. This clonotype appeared many times. The CDR3 sequence is 16 residues long. CDR1 is LNHDA, CDR2 SQIVND, per germline (reference sequence). V shed 2 bases, J shed 1 base, and the junction held 5 bases outside the gene matches. RNA served as the template for amplifying TCR beta CDR3 regions. RT-PCR with HTBI primers came first, then second-round multiplex PCR. TCRdb re-analysed the multiplex PCR reads in MiXCR, keeping a single row per CDR3 protein. Altogether some 400,000 distinct CDR3 sequences are present, around 20% being singletons, with the ten largest covering 1.6%.

This receptor was taken from a woman aged 18-30 years with Graves' ophthalmopathy. Sequencing input: peripheral blood. The chain employs TRBV19 and TRBJ2-7; 10 bases align to TRBD1. The CDR3 protein is CASSILGTGDSYEQYF. Here the CDR3 DNA reads TGTGCCAGTAGTATACTCGGGACAGGGGATTCCTACGAGCAGTACTTC. Combining the CDR3 with reference TRBV19 and TRBJ2-7 gives the whole variable domain DGGITQSPKYLFRKEGQNVTLSCEQNLNHDAMYWYRQDPGQGLRLIYYSQIVNDFQKGDIAEGYSVSREKKESFPLTVTSAQKNPTAFYLCASSILGTGDSYEQYFGPGTRLTVT.